This paragraph covers one TCR beta chain sequence. Its antigen remains unidentified. MiXCR, run by TCRdb on the reads, gives a single entry per CDR3 protein. The data hold 650,000 to 850,000 distinct CDR3 sequences, with just under 30% observed a single time. These data originate in a study of T cell repertoires in cytomegalovirus infection. Study details: Selection of CMV epitopes for the study included recently identified HLA-C-restricted and well-studied HLA-B-restricted ones. It was the public TCR beta signatures that indicated both CMV infection and matching HLA type.

Trimming left V 4 bases short and J 4 bases short, with 19 bases between. The CDR3 is 17 residues long. Germline CDR1 MGHRA, CDR2 YSYEKL. This receptor was taken from a human donor in good health (CMV status not recorded). Some clones in this sample may be carry-over from other donors' samples. V usage is TRBV4-1 and J usage is TRBJ2-2, with D possibly TRBD2 on 5 matching bases. The sample in question was cultured CD8+ T cells from PBMCs, obtained from culture after CMV antigen stimulation. CDR3 sequence reads: CASSPLNRELPTGELFF. Here the CDR3 DNA reads TGCGCCAGCAGCCCCTTAAACCGGGAATTACCCACCGGGGAGCTGTTTTTT.